A selection of T cell receptor beta chains follows, all from one sample in a study of early T cells in non-severe SARS-CoV-2 infection. A single record per CDR3 protein comes from TCRdb applying MiXCR to the 5' RACE reads. The data show tens of thousands of distinct CDR3 sequences, around 10% seen once. The specimen sequenced was whole blood. These receptors were collected from an adult who was a healthcare worker with PCR-confirmed SARS-CoV-2 infection or an uninfected control (not recorded which). The CDR3 runs from the conserved cysteine through the conserved F or W. D genes are given only for firm matches. The size of a clone is reported for some rows only, either as once, few or many, or as a class for expanded clones.

TRBJ2-1,TRBV29-1,TRBD2,many,TGCAGCGTTGAATCCTGGACTAGCGGGGTAAGCAATGAGCAGTTCTTC,CSVESWTSGVSNEQFF
TRBJ2-1,TRBV20-1,TRBD2,many,TGCAGTGCTAGGGTAGCGGGAGGTTGGGAGCAGTTCTTC,CSARVAGGWEQFF
TRBJ1-1,TRBV20-1,TRBD1,many,TGCAGTGCTAGAGGACAGGGTCTCGTTTTCTTT,CSARGQGLVFF
TRBJ2-3,TRBV4-1,TRBD2,.,TGCGCCAGCAGCCAAGTTTCTAGCGGGGGCACAGATACGCAGTATTTT,CASSQVSSGGTDTQYF
TRBJ1-2,TRBV10-2,TRBD1,many,TGCGCCAGCAGTGAAGGGACAGACTATGGCTACACCTTC,CASSEGTDYGYTF
TRBJ2-7,TRBV9,TRBD1,once,TGTGCCAGCAGCCCCTTCGGCCAGGGGGCTAAGTACGAGCAGTACTTC,CASSPFGQGAKYEQYF
TRBJ2-7,TRBV7-3,.,many,TGTGCCAGCAGCTTGGACGGTAACTCCTACGAGCAGTACTTC,CASSLDGNSYEQYF
TRBJ1-1,TRBV4-3,.,many,TGCGCCAGCAGCGCGGGGCCTATCACTGAAGCTTTCTTT,CASSAGPITEAFF
TRBJ2-2,TRBV2,TRBD1,many,TGTGCCAGCATGGACAGGGGCGCAGGGGTAGCCGGGGAGCTGTTTTTT,CASMDRGAGVAGELFF
TRBJ2-3,TRBV5-8,TRBD2,many,TGTGCCAGCAGCCGCGGGGGACCAGATACGCAGTATTTT,CASSRGGPDTQYF
TRBJ1-4,TRBV11-2,TRBD1,many,TGTGCCAGCAGCCCCCACCGGGACAGGGCGTCAATCAAGCAGGAAAAACTGTTTTTT,CASSPHRDRASIKQEKLFF
TRBJ2-7,TRBV10-3,.,many,TGTGCCATCAGCGGACGGCTCGGGGCTGGGGAGCAGTACTTC,CAISGRLGAGEQYF
TRBJ2-7,TRBV10-2,TRBD2,many,TGCGCCAGCTCGGAAACTGGACTAGCGGACGAGCAGTACTTC,CASSETGLADEQYF
TRBJ2-1,TRBV6-4,.,few,TGTGCCAGCAGTGTGGAGGGAGTGTCCTACAATGAGCAGTTCTTC,CASSVEGVSYNEQFF
TRBJ2-2,TRBV29-1,.,.,TGCAGCGCGTTGGACAACTCGAACACCGGGGAGCTGTTTTTT,CSALDNSNTGELFF
TRBJ1-1,TRBV30,TRBD1,many,TGTGCCTGGAGTGAGGGACAGCTGAACACTGAAGCTTTCTTT,CAWSEGQLNTEAFF
TRBJ2-1,TRBV24-1,.,many,TGTGCTCCTGTGTGGTCCTACAATGAGCAGTTCTTC,CAPVWSYNEQFF
TRBJ1-2,TRBV29-1,.,few,TGCAGCGTTGACGAAGGGGCCACGGATTATGGCTACACCTTC,CSVDEGATDYGYTF
TRBJ2-2,TRBV11-2,.,many,TGTGCCAGCAGCTTATTCGGCCGGAACACCGGGGAGCTGTTTTTT,CASSLFGRNTGELFF
TRBJ2-1,TRBV11-2,.,many,TGTGCCAGCAGCAAATCGTCTGGACGTCGAATCCCCTACAATGAGCAGTTCTTC,CASSKSSGRRIPYNEQFF
TRBJ1-1,TRBV20-1,.,.,TGCAGTGCTAGAGATCCAGGCAGCCTGAACACTGAAGCTTTCTTT,CSARDPGSLNTEAFF
TRBJ2-1,TRBV11-2,.,many,TGTGCCAGCAGTAAGGGAAGGGGAGAGTCCCACAATGAGCAGTTCTTC,CASSKGRGESHNEQFF
TRBJ2-5,TRBV7-2,.,many,TGTGCCAGCAGCTTAGTTGTGTTGCGAGCGGCTCAAGAGACCCAGTACTTC,CASSLVVLRAAQETQYF
TRBJ2-7,TRBV20-1,TRBD1,many,TGCAGTGCTGAAACGGGACAGGGAACCTACGAGCAGTACTTC,CSAETGQGTYEQYF
TRBJ2-2,TRBV24-1,.,many,TGTGCCACCAGTGGGACCTTGTCGACCGGGGAGCTGTTTTTT,CATSGTLSTGELFF
TRBJ2-1,TRBV5-1,TRBD1,many,TGCGCCAGCAGCTTGGGCCAGGGGGCCTTCAATGAGCAGTTCTTC,CASSLGQGAFNEQFF
TRBJ2-1,TRBV10-1,.,many,TGCGCCAGCAGGGAGGGACGTCGACACAATGAGCAGTTCTTC,CASREGRRHNEQFF
TRBJ2-1,TRBV6-2/TRBV6-3,TRBD2,few,TGTGCCAGCAGTCCTGGGACTACCCTACCTGAGCAGTTCTTC,CASSPGTTLPEQFF
TRBJ1-1,TRBV5-1,.,many,TGCGCCAGCAGCGGAAGGTTGAACACTGAAGCTTTCTTT,CASSGRLNTEAFF
TRBJ2-6,TRBV30,.,many,TGTGCCTGGAGTTCGGGCGGGGCCAACGTCCTGACTTTC,CAWSSGGANVLTF
TRBJ2-2,TRBV7-9,.,many,TGTGCCAGCACTCCAAACCCGGGACAACGAGGCTCCGGGGAGCTGTTTTTT,CASTPNPGQRGSGELFF
TRBJ2-7,TRBV2,.,many,TGTGCCAGCAGTGAACGCTACGAGCAGTACTTC,CASSERYEQYF
TRBJ1-5,TRBV19,.,many,TGTGCCAGTAGTATACTCCGCCAATATAGCAATCAGCCCCAGCATTTT,CASSILRQYSNQPQHF
TRBJ2-7,TRBV7-9,.,many,TGTGCCAGCAGCCCCCCAGGGCTCGAAGAGCAGTACTTC,CASSPPGLEEQYF
TRBJ2-1,TRBV11-3,.,many,TGTGCCAGCAGCTTATCTTGGGGAAATGAGCAGTTCTTC,CASSLSWGNEQFF
TRBJ2-5,TRBV7-9,.,.,TGTGCCAGCAATCCCAGGGGTGGTGTGGAGACCCAGTACTTC,CASNPRGGVETQYF
TRBJ2-7,TRBV20-1,.,.,TGCAGTGCGCCTGCTCCGTCCGAGCAGTACTTC,CSAPAPSEQYF
TRBJ2-1,TRBV7-8,.,many,TGTGCCAGCAGCTTAATAGAGAACTACAATGAGCAGTTCTTC,CASSLIENYNEQFF
TRBJ2-3,TRBV7-9,TRBD2,many,TGTGCCAGCAGCTGGGATGCGGGAGGCACAGATACGCAGTATTTT,CASSWDAGGTDTQYF
TRBJ2-2,TRBV5-4,.,few,TGTGCCAGCAGCTTGATGGGTTCGAGCACCGGGGAGCTGTTTTTT,CASSLMGSSTGELFF
TRBJ2-7,TRBV6-4,.,many,TGTGCCAGCATGGCAGGGAACTACGAGCAGTACTTC,CASMAGNYEQYF
TRBJ2-6,TRBV20-1,.,many,TGCAGTGCTAGGGACAAGAAGGCTGGGGCCAACGTCCTGACTTTC,CSARDKKAGANVLTF
TRBJ2-3,TRBV18,.,few,TGTGCCAGCTCACCACCGTCCGATACGCAGTATTTT,CASSPPSDTQYF
TRBJ2-1,TRBV12-3/TRBV12-4,TRBD2,many,TGTGCCAGCAGTGTAAGCGGGAGTCTCGACAATGAGCAGTTCTTC,CASSVSGSLDNEQFF
TRBJ1-5,TRBV12-3/TRBV12-4,.,many,TGTGCCAGCAGTTTAAGTGCGTATCAGCCCCAGCATTTT,CASSLSAYQPQHF
TRBJ2-1,TRBV6-2/TRBV6-3,TRBD2,.,TGTGCCACCGGGACTAGCGCTTACAATGAGCAGTTCTTC,CATGTSAYNEQFF
TRBJ2-6,TRBV29-1,.,many,TGCAGCGTTGATGGCTCTGGGGCCAACGTCCTGACTTTC,CSVDGSGANVLTF
TRBJ1-1,TRBV28,.,few,TGTGCCAGCAGTCCCGGTCCAATCCCGAACACTGAAGCTTTCTTT,CASSPGPIPNTEAFF
TRBJ2-1,TRBV7-2,TRBD2,few,TGTGCCAGCAGCTTAGTGTCAGACGGGACTAGCGCTTGGAAGTTCTTC,CASSLVSDGTSAWKFF
TRBJ1-2,TRBV3-1,.,many,TGTGCCAGCAGCCAAGATACATGGAATGGCTACACCTTC,CASSQDTWNGYTF
TRBJ2-3,TRBV5-1,TRBD2,many,TGCGCCAGCAGCCGGACTAGCGGGGGGGCCGGTCTCACAGATACGCAGTATTTT,CASSRTSGGAGLTDTQYF
TRBJ2-2,TRBV11-2,.,few,TGTGCCAGCAGCTTAATAGGCGGAGGGCATTTGAACACCGGGGAGCTGTTTTTT,CASSLIGGGHLNTGELFF